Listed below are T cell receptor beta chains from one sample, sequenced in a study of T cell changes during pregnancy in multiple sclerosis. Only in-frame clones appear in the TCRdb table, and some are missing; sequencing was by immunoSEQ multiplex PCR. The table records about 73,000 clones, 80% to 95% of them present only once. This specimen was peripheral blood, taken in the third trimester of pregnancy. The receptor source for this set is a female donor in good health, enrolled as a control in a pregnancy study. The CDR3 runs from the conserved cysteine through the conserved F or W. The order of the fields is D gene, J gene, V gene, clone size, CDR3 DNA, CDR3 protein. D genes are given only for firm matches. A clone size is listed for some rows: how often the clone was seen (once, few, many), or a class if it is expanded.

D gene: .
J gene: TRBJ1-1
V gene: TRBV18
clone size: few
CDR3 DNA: TGTGCCAGCTCACCCCGGGACACTGAAGCTTTCTTT
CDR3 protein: CASSPRDTEAFF

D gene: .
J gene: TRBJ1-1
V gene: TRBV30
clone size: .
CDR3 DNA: TGTGCCTGGAGTACTAGCACGTTCGGCACTGAAGCTTTCTTT
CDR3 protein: CAWSTSTFGTEAFF

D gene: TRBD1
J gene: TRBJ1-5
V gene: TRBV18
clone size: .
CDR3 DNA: TGTGCCAGCTCGCCGGAGGGGGCGAGCAATCAGCCCCAGCATTTT
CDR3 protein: CASSPEGASNQPQHF

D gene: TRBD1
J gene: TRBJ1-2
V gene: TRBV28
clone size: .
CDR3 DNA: TGTGCCAGCAGTCGTAACAGGGGCGGCTACACCTTC
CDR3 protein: CASSRNRGGYTF

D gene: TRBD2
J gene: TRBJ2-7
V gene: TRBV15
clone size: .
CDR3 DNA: TGTGCCACCAGCAGAGGGACTAGGCCCACCTACGAGCAGTACTTC
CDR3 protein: CATSRGTRPTYEQYF

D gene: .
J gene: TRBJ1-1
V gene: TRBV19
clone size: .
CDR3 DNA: TGTGCCAGTAGTAACCCCGGTGGTGAAGCTTTCTTT
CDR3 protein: CASSNPGGEAFF

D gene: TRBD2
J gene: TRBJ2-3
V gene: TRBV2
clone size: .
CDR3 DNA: TGTGCCAGCGGGACTAGCGGGACCCAAACAGATACGCAGTATTTT
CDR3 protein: CASGTSGTQTDTQYF

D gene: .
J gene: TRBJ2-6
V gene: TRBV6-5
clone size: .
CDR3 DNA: TGTGCCAGCAGATCGGGGTTCTCTGGGGCCAACGTCCTGACTTTC
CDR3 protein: CASRSGFSGANVLTF

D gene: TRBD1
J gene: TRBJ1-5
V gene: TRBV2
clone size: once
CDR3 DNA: TGTGCCAGCAGTGCTAGGACAGGGGTTGGTCAGCCCCAGCATTTT
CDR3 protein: CASSARTGVGQPQHF

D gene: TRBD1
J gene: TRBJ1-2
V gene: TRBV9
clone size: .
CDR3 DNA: TGTGCCAGCAGCGGACTAGTGGGACAGAGCTATGGCTACACCTTC
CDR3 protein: CASSGLVGQSYGYTF

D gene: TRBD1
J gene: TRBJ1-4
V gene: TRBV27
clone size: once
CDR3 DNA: TGTGCCAGCAGTTTATCTTTGGGACAGGGGTCGATAAAACTGTTTTTT
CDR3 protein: CASSLSLGQGSIKLFF

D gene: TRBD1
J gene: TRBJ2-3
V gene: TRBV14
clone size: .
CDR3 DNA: TGTGCCAGCAGCAAACGACAGGGAACAAATCCTGATACGCAGTATTTT
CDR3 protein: CASSKRQGTNPDTQYF

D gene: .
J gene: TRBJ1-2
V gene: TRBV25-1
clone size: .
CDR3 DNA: TGTGCCAGCAGTGAGTTGGACACGAGAGGATATAACTATGGCTACACCTTC
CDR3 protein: CASSELDTRGYNYGYTF

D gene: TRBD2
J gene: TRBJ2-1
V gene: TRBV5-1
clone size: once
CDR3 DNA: TGCGCCAGCAGCCTAGCGGGGGGGCCAGTTGATGAGCAGTTCTTC
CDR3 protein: CASSLAGGPVDEQFF

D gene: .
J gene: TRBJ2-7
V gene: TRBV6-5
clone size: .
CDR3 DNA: TGTGCCAGCAGTTACTCCCAGTTGAAAACCTACGAGCAGTACTTC
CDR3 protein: CASSYSQLKTYEQYF

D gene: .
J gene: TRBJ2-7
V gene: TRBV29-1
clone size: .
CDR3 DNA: TGCAGCGTTGAAAACAGGGAACCCTACGAGCAGTACTTC
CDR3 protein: CSVENREPYEQYF

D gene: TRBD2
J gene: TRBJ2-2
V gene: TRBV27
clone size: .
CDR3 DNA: TGTGCCAGCAGTTTTACGGCGGGGGGCCGAACCGGGGAGCTGTTTTTT
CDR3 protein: CASSFTAGGRTGELFF

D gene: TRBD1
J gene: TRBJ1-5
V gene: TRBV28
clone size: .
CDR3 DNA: TGTGCCAGCAGTTCACAGCCGGGACAGGGCGATCAGCCCCAGCATTTT
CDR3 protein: CASSSQPGQGDQPQHF

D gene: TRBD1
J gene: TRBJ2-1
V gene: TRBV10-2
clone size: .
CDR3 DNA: TGCGCCAGCAGTGGACAGGGCTACAATGAGCAGTTCTTC
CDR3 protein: CASSGQGYNEQFF

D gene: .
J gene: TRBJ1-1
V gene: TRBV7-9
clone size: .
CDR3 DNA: TGTGCCAGCAGCCCCAGGGTTGGACAAGACACTGAAGCTTTCTTT
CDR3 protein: CASSPRVGQDTEAFF

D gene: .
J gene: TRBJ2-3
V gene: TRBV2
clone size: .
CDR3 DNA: TGTGCCAGCAGGGACTTGGACCGCTATAGCACAGATACGCAGTATTTT
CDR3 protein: CASRDLDRYSTDTQYF

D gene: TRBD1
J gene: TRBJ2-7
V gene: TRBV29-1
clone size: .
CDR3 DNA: TGCAGCGTAGTGGACAGGGGGCGCGAGCAGTACTTC
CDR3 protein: CSVVDRGREQYF

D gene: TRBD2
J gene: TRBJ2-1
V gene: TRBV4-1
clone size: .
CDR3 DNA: TGCGCCAGCAGCCAGCCCTTAGCGGGGGGGCCCTTTGAGCAGTTCTTC
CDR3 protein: CASSQPLAGGPFEQFF

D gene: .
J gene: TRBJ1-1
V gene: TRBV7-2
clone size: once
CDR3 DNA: TGTGCCAGCAGCTTAGCCACAGCACGAGGGAAGGACGGGGACACTGAAGCTTTCTTT
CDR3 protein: CASSLATARGKDGDTEAFF

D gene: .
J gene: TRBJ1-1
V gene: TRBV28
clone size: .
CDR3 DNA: TGTGCCAGCAGTTTAACGCATCAGATATCTGAAGCTTTCTTT
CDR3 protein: CASSLTHQISEAFF

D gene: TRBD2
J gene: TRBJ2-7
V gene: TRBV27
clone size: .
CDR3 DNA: TGTGCCAGCAGTACGTCCGGGACTACCAAGCCCTACGAGCAGTACTTC
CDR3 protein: CASSTSGTTKPYEQYF

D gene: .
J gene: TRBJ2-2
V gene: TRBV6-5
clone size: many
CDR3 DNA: TGTGCCAGCAAGGCGATCAGGGAAGCCGGGGAGCTGTTTTTT
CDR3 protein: CASKAIREAGELFF

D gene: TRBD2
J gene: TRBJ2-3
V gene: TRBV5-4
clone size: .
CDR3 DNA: TGTGCCAGCAGCGCACCTAGCGGTAATACGCAGTATTTT
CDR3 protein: CASSAPSGNTQYF

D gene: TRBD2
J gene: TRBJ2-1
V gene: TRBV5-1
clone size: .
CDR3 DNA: TGCGCCAGCAGCTCAGGGACTAGCGGGGTGAATGAGCAGTTCTTC
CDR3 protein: CASSSGTSGVNEQFF

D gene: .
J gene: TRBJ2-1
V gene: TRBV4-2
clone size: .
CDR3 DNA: TGTGCCAGCAGCCAAGATGACTCGAAGCAGTTCTTC
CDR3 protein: CASSQDDSKQFF

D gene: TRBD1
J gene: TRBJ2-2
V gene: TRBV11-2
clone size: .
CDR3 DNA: TGTGCCAGCAGCTTTAAGGACAGGGCGTTCACCGGGGAGCTGTTTTTT
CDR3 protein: CASSFKDRAFTGELFF

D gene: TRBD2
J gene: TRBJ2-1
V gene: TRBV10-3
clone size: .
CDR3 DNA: TGTGCCATCAGTGAGCCCCTAGCGGGAGTATCCAATGAGCAGTTCTTC
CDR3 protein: CAISEPLAGVSNEQFF

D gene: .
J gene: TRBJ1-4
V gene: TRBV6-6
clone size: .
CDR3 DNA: TGTGCCAGCAGTTACGCAGGGGAGAGCGAAAAACTGTTTTTT
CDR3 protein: CASSYAGESEKLFF

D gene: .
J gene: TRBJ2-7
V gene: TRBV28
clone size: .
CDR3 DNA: TGTGCCAGCAGTCTCCAACGCAGGGGTAAGAACGAGCAGTACTTC
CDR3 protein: CASSLQRRGKNEQYF

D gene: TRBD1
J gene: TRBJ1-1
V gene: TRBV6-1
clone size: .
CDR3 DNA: TGTGCCACCGGGACAGATATGAACACTGAAGCTTTCTTT
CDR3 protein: CATGTDMNTEAFF

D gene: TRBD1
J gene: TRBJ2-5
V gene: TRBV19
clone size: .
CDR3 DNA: TGTGCCAGTAGCCGAACAGGGGTCTTTGGGAGAGAGACCCAGTACTTC
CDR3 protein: CASSRTGVFGRETQYF

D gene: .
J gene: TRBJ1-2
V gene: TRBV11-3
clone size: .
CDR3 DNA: TGTGCCAGCAGCTTAGATGAGAGATGGGGGCGAGGGTATGGCTACACCTTC
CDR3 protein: CASSLDERWGRGYGYTF

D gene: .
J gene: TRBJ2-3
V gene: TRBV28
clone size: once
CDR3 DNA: TGTGCCACCGAACGGGACTCAGATACGCAGTATTTT
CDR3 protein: CATERDSDTQYF

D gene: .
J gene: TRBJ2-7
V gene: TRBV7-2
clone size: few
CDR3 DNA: TGTGCCAGCAGCTACGACAGGACCTACGAGCAGTACTTC
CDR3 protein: CASSYDRTYEQYF

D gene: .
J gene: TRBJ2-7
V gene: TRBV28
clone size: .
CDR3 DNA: TGTGCCAGCAGTTTAAGCGCCAGCTCCTACGAGCAGTACTTC
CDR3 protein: CASSLSASSYEQYF

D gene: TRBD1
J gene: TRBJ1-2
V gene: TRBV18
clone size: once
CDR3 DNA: TGTGCCAGCTCACAAGAATACAGGGGACTGAACTATGGCTACACCTTC
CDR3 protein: CASSQEYRGLNYGYTF

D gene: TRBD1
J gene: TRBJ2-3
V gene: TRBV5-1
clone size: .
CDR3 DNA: TGCGCCAGCAGCCTTACGCCCGGGACAGGGACAGATACGCAGTATTTT
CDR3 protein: CASSLTPGTGTDTQYF

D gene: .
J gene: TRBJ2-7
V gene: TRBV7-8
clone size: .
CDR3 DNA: TGTGCCAGCAGCTTAGAACCGGCAGGGGAGCAGTACTTC
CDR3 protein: CASSLEPAGEQYF

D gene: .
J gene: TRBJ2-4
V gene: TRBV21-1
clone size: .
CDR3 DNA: TGTGCCAGCAGCAAGGGTCCTAGCGGCCTCAGGAACATTCAGTACTTC
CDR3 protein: CASSKGPSGLRNIQYF

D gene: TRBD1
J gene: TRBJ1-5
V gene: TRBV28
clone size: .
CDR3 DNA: TGTGCCAGCAGTTTCCGGGACAGGGTTGTTCAGCCCCAGCATTTT
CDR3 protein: CASSFRDRVVQPQHF

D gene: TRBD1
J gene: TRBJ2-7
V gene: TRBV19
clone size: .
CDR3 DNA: TGTGCCAGTATGGGACAGGGGGCCTACGAGCAGTACTTC
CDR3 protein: CASMGQGAYEQYF

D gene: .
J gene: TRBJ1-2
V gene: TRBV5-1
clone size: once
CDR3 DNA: TGCGCCAGCAGCTTGGATCAGGGGCGATATGGCTACACCTTC
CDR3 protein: CASSLDQGRYGYTF

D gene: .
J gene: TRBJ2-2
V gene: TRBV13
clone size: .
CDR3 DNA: TGTGCCAGCAGCTGGAAGCGAGGGAGTCCCGGGGAGCTGTTTTTT
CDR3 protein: CASSWKRGSPGELFF

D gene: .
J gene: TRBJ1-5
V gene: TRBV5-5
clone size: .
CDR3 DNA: TGTGCCAGCAGCCCGCTGATTAGAGACAGACGCTATAGCAATCAGCCCCAGCATTTT
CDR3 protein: CASSPLIRDRRYSNQPQHF

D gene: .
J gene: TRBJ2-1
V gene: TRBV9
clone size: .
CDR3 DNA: TGTGCCAGCAGTAGCCGTTCACGGCTTGAGCAGTTCTTC
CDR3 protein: CASSSRSRLEQFF

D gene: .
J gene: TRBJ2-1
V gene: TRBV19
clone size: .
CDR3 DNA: TGTGCCAGTAGTATATCTTCCTACAATGAGCAGTTCTTC
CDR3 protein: CASSISSYNEQFF

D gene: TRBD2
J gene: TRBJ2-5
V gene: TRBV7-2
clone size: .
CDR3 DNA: TGTGCCAGCAGGGCCACCTATGGAGCGGGGGAGGAGACCCAGTACTTC
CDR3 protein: CASRATYGAGEETQYF

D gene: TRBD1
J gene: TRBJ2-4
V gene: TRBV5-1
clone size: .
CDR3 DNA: TGCGCCAGCAGTTGGGGACAGGGGGTAAACATTCAGTACTTC
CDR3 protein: CASSWGQGVNIQYF

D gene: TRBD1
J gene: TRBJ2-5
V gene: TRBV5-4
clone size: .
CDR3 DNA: TGTGCCAGCAGCGACACCGGGACAGGGGAAAGAGAGACCCAGTACTTC
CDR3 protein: CASSDTGTGERETQYF

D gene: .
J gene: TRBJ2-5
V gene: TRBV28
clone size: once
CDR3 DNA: TGTGCCAGCAGTTTGACACCTCAAGAGACCCAGTACTTC
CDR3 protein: CASSLTPQETQYF

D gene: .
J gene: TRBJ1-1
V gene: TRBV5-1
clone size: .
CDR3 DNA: TGCGCCAGCAGCCTAGGATCGAACACTGAAGCTTTCTTT
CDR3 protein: CASSLGSNTEAFF

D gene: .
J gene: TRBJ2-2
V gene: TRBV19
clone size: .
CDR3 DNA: TGTGCCAGTCGCGGGTACGGGGAGCTGTTTTTT
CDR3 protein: CASRGYGELFF

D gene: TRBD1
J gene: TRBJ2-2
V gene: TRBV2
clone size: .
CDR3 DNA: TGTGCCAGCTGTCTCGGGACAGGGACCACCGGGGAGCTGTTTTTT
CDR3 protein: CASCLGTGTTGELFF

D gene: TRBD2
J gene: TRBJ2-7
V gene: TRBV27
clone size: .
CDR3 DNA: TGTGCCAGCAGTTTAGTGAAAACTAGCGGACCCTACGAGCAGTACTTC
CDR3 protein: CASSLVKTSGPYEQYF

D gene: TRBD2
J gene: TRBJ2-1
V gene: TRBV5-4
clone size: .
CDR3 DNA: TGTGCCAGCAGCTTCTGGACTAGCGATTACAATGAGCAGTTCTTC
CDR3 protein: CASSFWTSDYNEQFF